A selection of T cell receptor beta chains follows, all from one sample in a study of T cells in Graves' hyperthyroidism and ophthalmopathy. MiXCR, run by TCRdb on the multiplex PCR reads, gives a single entry per CDR3 protein. The table lists nearly 600,000 distinct CDR3 sequences, more than 13% of them singletons. Source material: blood. These receptors were taken from a woman in her late teens or twenties with Graves' ophthalmopathy. Each CDR3 is given without its conserved first and last residue. Expanded clones are given a class, and other clones once, few, many or no size at all.

TRBV4-3	many	TRBJ1-5	ASSPDPQDNQPQH
TRBV9	few	TRBJ1-2	ASSDLAGTGSYT
TRBV7-8	many	TRBJ2-7	ASSPDYEQY
TRBV4-3	few	TRBJ2-5	ASSAHEGPQETQY
TRBV29-1	many	TRBJ2-3	SVEGASGSGDTQY
TRBV18	.	TRBJ2-3	ASSPFDGITDTQY
TRBV12-3/TRBV12-4	many	TRBJ2-7	ASSLERGQGLPYEQY
TRBV27	many	TRBJ1-4	ASSFIQTGGTNEKLF
TRBV28	many	TRBJ2-4	ASSPLDGFKNIQY
TRBV6-2/TRBV6-3	many	TRBJ2-1	ASSYRTSGLNEQF
TRBV29-1	many	TRBJ2-4	SVDGAGRNIQY
TRBV7-3	many	TRBJ1-1	ASSLRGVGFPLGWLNTEAF
TRBV10-1	few	TRBJ2-2	ASSVAGLTGELF
TRBV29-1	few	TRBJ1-3	SVVAGTHSGNTIY
TRBV5-6	few	TRBJ1-1	ASSLVEGPHEAF
TRBV7-3	.	TRBJ1-5	ASRAPGQGNQPQH
TRBV19	few	TRBJ1-5	ASSIEGGNFVYQPQH
TRBV6-2/TRBV6-3	.	TRBJ2-7	ASSSQDPAFYEQY
TRBV2	many	TRBJ2-2	ARNPGQGANTGELF
TRBV7-2	many	TRBJ2-1	ASSLVPAGSGAEQF
TRBV6-2/TRBV6-3	many	TRBJ2-4	ASSYGRRLKNIQY
TRBV12-3/TRBV12-4	many	TRBJ2-1	ASSPWAAVYNEQF
TRBV24-1	many	TRBJ2-5	ATSDPRRVEETQY
TRBV9	.	TRBJ1-1	ASSVGGGVTGTEAF
TRBV29-1	.	TRBJ2-7	SVSQSSSYEQY
TRBV7-2	few	TRBJ1-2	ASSPGGARDRAFNYGYT
TRBV12-3/TRBV12-4	.	TRBJ1-1	ASRPPGNTEAF
TRBV11-2	.	TRBJ2-7	ASSLVVTSGYSYEQY
TRBV7-9	few	TRBJ1-3	ASSSNPWGSSGNTIY
TRBV28	.	TRBJ2-4	ASSKGETVNIQY
TRBV11-2	many	TRBJ2-7	ASSPGATSYEQY
TRBV7-8	many	TRBJ2-7	ASSLGPGSHEQY
TRBV12-3/TRBV12-4	many	TRBJ2-1	ASSWHRGGQPNEQF
TRBV28	many	TRBJ1-4	ASSRAIQGNEKLF
TRBV5-6	few	TRBJ2-1	ASSLPRDTGYNEQF
TRBV24-1	many	TRBJ2-3	ATSDFTEIPPVTQY
TRBV11-2	many	TRBJ2-7	ASSLGSSLDEQY
TRBV3-1	many	TRBJ2-3	ASSRLTGRGGLDTQY
TRBV12-3/TRBV12-4	many	TRBJ1-1	ASRFLNTEAF
TRBV27	many	TRBJ2-4	ASSEGLAVNLGTKNIQY
TRBV19	.	TRBJ2-5	ASSMGTGHMSQY
TRBV29-1	few	TRBJ2-1	SVAGGSSYNEQF
TRBV24-1	many	TRBJ2-2	ATSHPDRGGGTGELF
TRBV4-1	few	TRBJ2-1	ASSPGITASGRYNEQF
TRBV2	many	TRBJ2-3	ASNLQGSTDTQY
TRBV18	few	TRBJ2-1	ASSPYALLGQGVSYNEQF
TRBV30	.	TRBJ2-7	AWSTGVSSYGQY
TRBV29-1	.	TRBJ2-1	SVEDARGQF
TRBV9	few	TRBJ1-4	ASSARQLATNEKLF
TRBV18	.	TRBJ1-5	ASSGDIRPNQPQH
TRBV7-9	many	TRBJ1-5	ASSFWDQPQH
TRBV10-3	many	TRBJ2-6	AISNRVGANVLT
TRBV27	many	TRBJ2-7	ASALAGTSYEQY
TRBV12-3/TRBV12-4	many	TRBJ2-3	ASSFLRTDTQY
TRBV28	many	TRBJ2-7	ASSPYRGLSYEQY
TRBV11-2	many	TRBJ1-1	ASSILFGQNTEAF
TRBV19	.	TRBJ1-1	ASSSHRDALEAF
TRBV27	.	TRBJ1-2	ASSPGQGAFGYT
TRBV20-1	.	TRBJ2-3	SARPLAFGAENTQY
TRBV3-1	many	TRBJ2-1	AVGGRDSYNEQF